The rows below give T cell receptor beta chains drawn from one sample of a study of blood T cell repertoires in COVID-19. Only in-frame clones appear in the TCRdb table, and some are missing; sequencing was by immunoSEQ multiplex PCR. This repertoire shows 88,000 or so clones, roughly four fifths found once; its top ten account for roughly 12%. The sample taken for sequencing was peripheral blood. These receptors all come from a man aged 80 or over with acute or convalescent COVID-19. The CDR3 runs from the conserved cysteine through the conserved F or W.

V	J	CDR3
TRBV7-2	TRBJ2-7	CASSLGTGGPYEQYF
TRBV10-3	TRBJ1-4	CAIRDGTGSNEKLFF
TRBV6-5	TRBJ1-1	CASSYLQGGDTEAFF
TRBV12-3/TRBV12-4	TRBJ2-7	CASSLSPPRAQYF
TRBV6-1	TRBJ1-1	CASSESGVGTEAFF
TRBV6-1	TRBJ1-5	CASSVRTGDGPRPQHF
TRBV27	TRBJ2-7	CASSFWDRGHEQYF
TRBV14	TRBJ2-7	CASSQEKTSGASPYF
TRBV18	TRBJ1-5	CASSKAGLEQPQHF
TRBV20-1	TRBJ1-3	CSASTGGSSGNTIYF
TRBV3-1/TRBV3-2	TRBJ1-2	CASSQGGGQGHSYTF
TRBV18	TRBJ2-1	CASSPRQGTVYNEQFF
TRBV27	TRBJ1-2	CASSNIDTSAGYTF
TRBV6-6	TRBJ1-2	CASRPQIQGSGYTF
TRBV6-2/TRBV6-3	TRBJ1-5	CASSSLGTGGGNQPQHF
TRBV19	TRBJ2-5	CASSMTGQGGTQYF
TRBV7-3	TRBJ2-5	CASSLMGQVQETQYF
TRBV7-9	TRBJ2-7	CASSQGTAAYEQYF
TRBV5-1	TRBJ2-5	CASRTTGQETQYF
TRBV11-2	TRBJ1-2	CASSLGTGGYGYTF
TRBV10-3	TRBJ1-2	CAIKRTGLGYTF
TRBV9	TRBJ2-2	CASSVWRGPSNTGELFF
TRBV6-4	TRBJ1-1	CASSVDWNTEAFF
TRBV6-5	TRBJ1-3	CASSYGLAYGNTIYF
TRBV11-2	TRBJ2-2	CASSQGQGPRTGELFF
TRBV4-2	TRBJ1-2	CASSPGQGQGYGYTF
TRBV4-1	TRBJ2-3	CASSQTILAGGRTDTQYF
TRBV7-9	TRBJ2-1	CASVREVYNEQFF
TRBV6-4	TRBJ1-1	CASSLGRNTEAFF
TRBV29-1	TRBJ1-2	CSVAGTGGGYYGYTF
TRBV18	TRBJ1-4	CASSPGLNNEKLFF
TRBV11-2	TRBJ1-5	CASSLDGGNQPQHF
TRBV7-9	TRBJ1-6	CASSGTGASRSSYNSPLHF
TRBV16	TRBJ2-3	CASSQGQPHTDTQYF
TRBV10-3	TRBJ2-3	CAISDVADTQYF
TRBV6-5	TRBJ1-2	CASSYSGGRVYTF
TRBV11-2	TRBJ2-5	CASTFPSGQETQYF
TRBV5-1	TRBJ2-5	CASSEDFQETQYF
TRBV9	TRBJ2-7	CASSDRELASDYEQYF
TRBV30	TRBJ2-5	CASSPQGPGTQYF
TRBV3-1/TRBV3-2	TRBJ1-6	CASSPRGGGSSPLHF
TRBV5-1	TRBJ2-2	CASSLVPSGRSTGELFF
TRBV15	TRBJ1-3	CATSRALPGQGSSGNTIYF
TRBV12-3/TRBV12-4	TRBJ1-2	CASSLPGNYGYTF
TRBV27	TRBJ1-1	CASSFLAGTGNTEAFF
TRBV6-6	TRBJ2-1	CASESSYNEQFF
TRBV5-1	TRBJ2-2	CASSLEGQRAGELFF
TRBV27	TRBJ1-6	CASSPLLQGAGDNSPLHF
TRBV12-3/TRBV12-4	TRBJ2-1	CASSRLWSEQFF
TRBV19	TRBJ1-6	CASSMRGKDSPLHF
TRBV19	TRBJ2-7	CASILAGLGYEQYF